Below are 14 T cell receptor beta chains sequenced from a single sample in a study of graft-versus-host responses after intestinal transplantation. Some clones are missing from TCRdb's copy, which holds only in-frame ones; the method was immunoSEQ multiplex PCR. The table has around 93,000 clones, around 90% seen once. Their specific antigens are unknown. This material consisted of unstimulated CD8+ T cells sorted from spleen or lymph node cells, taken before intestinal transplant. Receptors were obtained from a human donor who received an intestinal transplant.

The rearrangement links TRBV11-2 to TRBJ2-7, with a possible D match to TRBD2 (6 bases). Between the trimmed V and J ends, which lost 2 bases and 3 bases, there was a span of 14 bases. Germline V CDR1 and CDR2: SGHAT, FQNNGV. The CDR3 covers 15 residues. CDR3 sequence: CASSLRLGDFYEQYF. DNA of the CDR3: TGTGCCAGCAGCTTAAGGTTAGGGGACTTCTACGAGCAGTACTTC.

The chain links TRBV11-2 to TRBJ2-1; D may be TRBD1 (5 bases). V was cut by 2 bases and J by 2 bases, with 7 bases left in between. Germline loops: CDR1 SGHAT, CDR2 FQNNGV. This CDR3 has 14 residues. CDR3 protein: CASSLKGPYNEQFF. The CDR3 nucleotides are TGTGCCAGCAGCTTAAAGGGGCCCTACAATGAGCAGTTCTTC.

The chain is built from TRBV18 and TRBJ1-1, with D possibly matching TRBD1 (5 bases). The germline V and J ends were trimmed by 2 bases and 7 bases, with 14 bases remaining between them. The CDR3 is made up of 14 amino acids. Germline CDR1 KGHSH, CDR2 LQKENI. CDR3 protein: CASSPEAGYREAFF. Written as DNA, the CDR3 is TGTGCCAGCTCACCAGAGGCAGGGTACCGTGAAGCTTTCTTT.

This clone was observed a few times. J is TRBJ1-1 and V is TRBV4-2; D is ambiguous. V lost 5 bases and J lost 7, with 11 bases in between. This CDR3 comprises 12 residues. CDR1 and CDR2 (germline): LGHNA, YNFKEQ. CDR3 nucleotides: TGTGCCAGCAGCGGAGGTGGGGTTGAAGCTTTCTTT. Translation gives CASSGGGVEAFF.

The CDR3 DNA reads TGCGCCAGCAGCCCAGGACAGGGGACCTACAATGAGCAGTTCTTC. Translation gives CASSPGQGTYNEQFF. The V and J genes are TRBV5-1 and TRBJ2-1; TRBD1 matches 9 bases. Trimming cost V 4 bases and J 2 bases; bases outside gene matches: 4. The germline CDR1 and CDR2 sequences are SGHRS and YFSETQ. The CDR3 spans 15 residues.

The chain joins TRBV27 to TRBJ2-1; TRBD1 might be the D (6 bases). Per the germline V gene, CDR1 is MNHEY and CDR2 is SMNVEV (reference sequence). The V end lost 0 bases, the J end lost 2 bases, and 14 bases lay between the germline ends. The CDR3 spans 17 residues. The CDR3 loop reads CASSLSGPGEPYNEQFF. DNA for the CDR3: TGTGCCAGCAGTTTATCGGGGCCAGGGGAGCCCTACAATGAGCAGTTCTTC.

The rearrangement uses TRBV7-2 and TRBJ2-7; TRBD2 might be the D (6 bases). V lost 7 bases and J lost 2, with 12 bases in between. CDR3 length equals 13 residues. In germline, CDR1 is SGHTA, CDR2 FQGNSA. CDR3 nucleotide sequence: TGTGCCAGCACCAACCGACTAGCCTACGAGCAGTACTTC. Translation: CASTNRLAYEQYF. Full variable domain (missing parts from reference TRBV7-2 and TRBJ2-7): GAGVSQSPSNKVTEKGKDVELRCDPISGHTALYWYRQSLGQGLEFLIYFQGNSAPDKSGLPSDRFSAERTGGSVSTLTIQRTQQEDSAVYLCASTNRLAYEQYFGPGTRLTVT.

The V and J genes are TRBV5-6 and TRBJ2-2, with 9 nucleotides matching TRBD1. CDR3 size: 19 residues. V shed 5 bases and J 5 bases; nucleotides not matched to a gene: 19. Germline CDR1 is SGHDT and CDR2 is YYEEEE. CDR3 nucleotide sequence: TGTGCCAGCAGGTCGAAGCTGCGGACGGGGACAGGGCGTACCGGGGAGCTGTTTTTT. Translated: CASRSKLRTGTGRTGELFF.

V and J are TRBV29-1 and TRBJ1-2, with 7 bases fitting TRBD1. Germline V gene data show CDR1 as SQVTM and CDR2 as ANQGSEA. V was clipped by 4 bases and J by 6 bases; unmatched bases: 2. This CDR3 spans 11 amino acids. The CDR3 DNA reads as TGCAGCGTTGGTGGGACAGATGGCTACACCTTC. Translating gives CSVGGTDGYTF.

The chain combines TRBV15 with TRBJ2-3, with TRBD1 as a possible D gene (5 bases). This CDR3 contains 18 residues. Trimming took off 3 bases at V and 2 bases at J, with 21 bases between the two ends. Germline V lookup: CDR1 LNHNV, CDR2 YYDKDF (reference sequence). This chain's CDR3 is CATSSHLQAPGPTDTQYF. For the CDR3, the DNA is TGTGCCACCAGCAGTCACCTACAGGCCCCGGGCCCCACAGATACGCAGTATTTT.

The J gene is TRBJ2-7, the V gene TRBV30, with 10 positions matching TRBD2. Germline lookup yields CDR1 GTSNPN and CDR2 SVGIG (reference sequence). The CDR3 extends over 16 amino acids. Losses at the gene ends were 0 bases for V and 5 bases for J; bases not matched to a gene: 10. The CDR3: CAWSVTSGNKSHEQYF. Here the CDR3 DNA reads TGTGCCTGGAGTGTAACTAGCGGGAATAAATCCCACGAGCAGTACTTC.

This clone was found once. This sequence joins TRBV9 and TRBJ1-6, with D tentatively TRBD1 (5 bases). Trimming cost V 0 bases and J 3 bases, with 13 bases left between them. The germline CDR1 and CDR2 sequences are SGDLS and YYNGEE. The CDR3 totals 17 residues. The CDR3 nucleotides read TGTGCCAGCAGCGTAGAGGAAGACAGAAACTATAATTCACCCCTCCACTTT. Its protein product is CASSVEEDRNYNSPLHF.

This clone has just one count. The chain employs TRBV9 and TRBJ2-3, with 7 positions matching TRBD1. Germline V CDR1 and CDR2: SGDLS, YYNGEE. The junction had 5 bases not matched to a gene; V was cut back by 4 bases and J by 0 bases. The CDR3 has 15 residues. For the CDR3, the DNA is TGTGCCAGCAGCTTAGGACAGGAAAGCACAGATACGCAGTATTTT. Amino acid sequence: CASSLGQESTDTQYF. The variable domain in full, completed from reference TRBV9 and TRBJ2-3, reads DSGVTQTPKHLITATGQRVTLRCSPRSGDLSVYWYQQSLDQGLQFLIQYYNGEERAKGNILERFSAQQFPDLHSELNLSSLELGDSALYFCASSLGQESTDTQYFGPGTRLTVL.

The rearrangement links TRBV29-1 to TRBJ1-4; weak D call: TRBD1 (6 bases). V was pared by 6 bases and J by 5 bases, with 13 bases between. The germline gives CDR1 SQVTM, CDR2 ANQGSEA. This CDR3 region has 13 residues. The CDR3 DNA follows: TGCAGCGTCACCGGGACACCAAATGAAAAACTGTTTTTT. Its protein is CSVTGTPNEKLFF.